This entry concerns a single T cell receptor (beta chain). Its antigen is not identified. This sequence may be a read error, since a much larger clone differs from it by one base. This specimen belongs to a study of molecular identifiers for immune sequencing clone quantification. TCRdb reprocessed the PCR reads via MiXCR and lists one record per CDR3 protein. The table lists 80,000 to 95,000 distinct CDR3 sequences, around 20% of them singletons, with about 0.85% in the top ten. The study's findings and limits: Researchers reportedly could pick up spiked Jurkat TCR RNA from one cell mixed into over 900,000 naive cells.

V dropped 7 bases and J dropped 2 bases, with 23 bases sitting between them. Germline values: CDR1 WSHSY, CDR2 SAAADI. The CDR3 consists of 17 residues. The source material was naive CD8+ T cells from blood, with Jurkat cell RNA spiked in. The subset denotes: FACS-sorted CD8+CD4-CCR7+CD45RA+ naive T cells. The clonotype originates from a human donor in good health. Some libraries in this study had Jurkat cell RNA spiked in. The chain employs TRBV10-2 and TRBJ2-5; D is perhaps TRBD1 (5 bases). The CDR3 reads CASTPPRVRDWQETQYF. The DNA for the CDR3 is TGCGCCAGCACCCCCCCCAGGGTAAGGGATTGGCAAGAGACCCAGTACTTC.